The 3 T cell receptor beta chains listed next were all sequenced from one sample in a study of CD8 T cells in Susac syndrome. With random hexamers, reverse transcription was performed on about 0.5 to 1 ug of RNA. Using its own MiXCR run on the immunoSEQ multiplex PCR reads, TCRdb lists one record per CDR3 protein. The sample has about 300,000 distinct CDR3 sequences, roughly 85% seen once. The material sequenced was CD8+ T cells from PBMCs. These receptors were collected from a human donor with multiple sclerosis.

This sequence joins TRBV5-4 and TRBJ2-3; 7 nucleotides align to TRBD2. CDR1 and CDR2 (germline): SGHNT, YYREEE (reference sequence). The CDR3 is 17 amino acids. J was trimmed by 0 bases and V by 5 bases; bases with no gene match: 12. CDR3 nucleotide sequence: TGTGCCAGCAGGGTCCTCGTGGGAGGGAGTAGCACAGATACGCAGTATTTT. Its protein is CASRVLVGGSSTDTQYF.

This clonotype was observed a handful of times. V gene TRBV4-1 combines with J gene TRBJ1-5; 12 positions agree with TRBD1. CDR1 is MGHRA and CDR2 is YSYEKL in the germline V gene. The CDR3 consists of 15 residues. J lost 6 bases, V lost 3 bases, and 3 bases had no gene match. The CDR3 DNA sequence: TGCGCCAGCAGCCAGGGACAGGGGGCGAGTCAGCCCCAGCATTTT. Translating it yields CASSQGQGASQPQHF.

CDR3: CASSSRLATAKNIQYF. DNA of the CDR3: TGTGCCAGCAGTTCGAGGCTAGCGACAGCCAAAAACATTCAGTACTTC. This chain connects TRBV28 to TRBJ2-4, with a possible D match to TRBD2 (6 bases). CDR1 is MDHEN, CDR2 SYDVKM, per germline. There are 16 residues in the CDR3. V was cut by 4 bases and J by 0 bases, with 13 bases left in between.